These 7 T cell receptor beta chains came from one sample sequenced in a study of cytomegalovirus exposure and HLA in healthy donors. The PCR had 60 Vbeta and 13 Jbeta primers. Method: immunoSEQ multiplex PCR; TCRdb's copy keeps in-frame clones and lacks some. The sample yields about 59,000 clones, about 90% seen once. The sequencing sample was made of PBMCs. The receptors come from a man younger than 40 in good health and CMV-seropositive.

The chain joins TRBV29-1 to TRBJ2-3; 10 bases line up with TRBD2. CDR3 length: 16 amino acids. V lost 4 bases, J lost 1 base, and 8 bases stayed unmatched. The V gene's germline CDR1 is SQVTM and CDR2 ANQGSEA. The CDR3 loop is CSVALAGLKGTDTQYF. CDR3 DNA sequence: TGCAGCGTTGCACTAGCGGGATTAAAAGGCACAGATACGCAGTATTTT.

This sequence joins TRBV7-2 and TRBJ1-6, with D possibly matching TRBD1 (5 bases). Germline V gene lookup returns CDR1 SGHTA and CDR2 FQGNSA. The V end was cut by 4 bases, the J end by 7 bases, with 17 bases between. CDR3 length: 16 amino acids. The CDR3 sequence: CASSSDGGVVNSPLHF. The CDR3 DNA reads as TGTGCCAGCAGCTCCGATGGGGGGGTTGTGAATTCACCCCTCCACTTT. Variable domain in full (rest from reference TRBV7-2 and TRBJ1-6): GAGVSQSPSNKVTEKGKDVELRCDPISGHTALYWYRQSLGQGLEFLIYFQGNSAPDKSGLPSDRFSAERTGGSVSTLTIQRTQQEDSAVYLCASSSDGGVVNSPLHFGNGTRLTVT.

This rearrangement joins TRBV19 to TRBJ2-1; no firm D call. The CDR3 sequence is 14 residues long. CDR1 is LNHDA, CDR2 SQIVND, per germline (reference sequence). Trimming left V 5 bases short and J 8 bases short, with 16 bases between. CDR3 protein: CASSPRVGYHEQFF. As DNA, the CDR3 is TGTGCCAGTAGTCCCCGGGTTGGATACCATGAGCAGTTCTTC.

The sample holds a few counts of this clone. The chain has TRBV4-1 and TRBJ1-2, with 8 bases matching TRBD1. CDR3 size: 15 residues. V was pared by 1 base and J by 4 bases, with 5 bases of the junction left unmatched. CDR1 and CDR2 from the germline V gene are MGHRA and YSYEKL. The CDR3 here is CASSQGDRTSYGYTF. For the CDR3, the DNA is TGCGCCAGCAGCCAAGGGGACAGGACCTCCTATGGCTACACCTTC.

The chain carries TRBV4-3 and TRBJ2-1; D ambiguous. The germline V gene has CDR1 LGHNA and CDR2 YSLEER. Trimming took 0 bases from V and 3 from J, leaving 12 bases between them. The CDR3 sequence is 16 residues long. The CDR3 loop is CASSQEFFEDYNEQFF. CDR3 DNA: TGCGCCAGCAGCCAAGAATTTTTTGAGGACTACAATGAGCAGTTCTTC.

The V gene is TRBV10-2, the J gene TRBJ1-2; TRBD1 agrees at 7 bases. This CDR3 comprises 15 residues. The V segment lost 3 bases and the J segment 0 bases; nucleotides outside the gene matches: 4. The germline gives CDR1 WSHSY, CDR2 SAAADI. The CDR3 region is CASSEGTATNYGYTF. The CDR3 DNA reads as TGCGCCAGCAGTGAAGGGACAGCCACTAACTATGGCTACACCTTC.

V is TRBV7-9 and J is TRBJ2-1; D perhaps matches TRBD1 (5 bases). The CDR3 runs to 16 residues. Germline V CDR1 and CDR2: SEHNR, FQNEAQ (reference sequence). V gave up 5 bases and J gave up 1 base, with 15 bases separating them. CDR3 loop: CASSTRDGSSYNEQFF. The CDR3, as DNA: TGTGCCAGCAGCACCAGGGATGGAAGTTCCTACAATGAGCAGTTCTTC.